The clone carrying this TCR beta chain appeared a few times. The antigen remains undetermined. The primer mix had 60 Vbeta and 13 Jbeta primers. Here immunoSEQ multiplex PCR was the method, and the copy in TCRdb shows in-frame clones only, minus some. Among fewer than 250,000 clones listed, around 82% were seen once. This record belongs to a study of cytomegalovirus exposure and HLA in healthy donors. General study findings and limits: Earlier analysis yielded a pattern in which most TCR beta V segments were productive about 90% or about 30% of the time. Using a false discovery rate of 0.05, a later analysis showed that around 16,000 TCR beta sequences were associated with HLA alleles.

This CDR3 has 14 residues. Germline V gives CDR1 SGHKS, CDR2 YYEKEE (reference sequence). This TCR was sampled from a man in his forties in good health and CMV-seropositive. Sequenced material: PBMCs. The V call is TRBV5-5, the J call TRBJ2-5, with D perhaps matching TRBD1 (6 bases). The J call could be wrong; TRBJ2-7 is a better fit for the DNA end. DNA for the CDR3: TGTGCCAGCAGCCAAAGGACAGATGCCTACGAGCAGTACTTC. It is translated as CASSQRTDAYEQYF.